This T cell receptor (beta chain) was identified in a study of T cell responses to AZD1222 COVID-19 vaccine. Findings of the study overall: The donor group comprised mostly white British people and more females; the analysis possibly underestimated clonal diversity. Researchers took repertoire samples only after the peak T cell response had come. Unmutated variant regions reportedly attract nearly half of all spike-specific TCRs.

Remarks on this clone: Antigen unknown.

The CDR3 consists of 15 residues. The V segment lost 5 bases and the J segment 4 bases; nucleotides outside the gene matches: 7. Germline CDR1 is SGHAT and CDR2 is FQNNGV. The method was immunoSEQ multiplex PCR; TCRdb's version includes in-frame clones alone and lacks a portion of them. The table shows about 97,000 clones, with about 82% occurring only once. J is TRBJ2-7 and V is TRBV11-2, with 11 bases aligning to TRBD1. Specimen: peripheral blood, collected on day 0 of AZD1222 vaccination. The TCR was taken from an adult in good health. CDR3 nucleotide sequence: TGTGCCAGCAGCCCCGACCGGGACAGGGGGTACGAGCAGTACTTC. This encodes CASSPDRDRGYEQYF.